Listed below are T cell receptor beta chains from one sample, sequenced in a study of Graves' ophthalmopathy and Graves' hyperthyroidism. TCRdb re-analysed the multiplex PCR reads in MiXCR, keeping a single row per CDR3 protein. The data contain roughly 500,000 distinct CDR3 sequences, roughly an eighth of them singletons. The specimen was blood. The source is a woman in her 30s with Graves' ophthalmopathy. The CDR3 runs from the conserved cysteine through the conserved F or W. Fields, in order: V gene, D gene, clone size, J gene, CDR3 protein, CDR3 DNA. A D gene is named only where the DNA matches it firmly. Part of the rows lack a size; the others show once, few, many or a class for expanded clones.

v_gene: TRBV12-3/TRBV12-4; d_gene: .; abundance: many; j_gene: TRBJ1-6; CDR3aa: CASRTRLTGGSPLHF; CDR3nt: TGTGCCAGCAGGACACGCCTGACCGGGGGTTCACCCCTCCACTTT
v_gene: TRBV6-1; d_gene: .; abundance: few; j_gene: TRBJ1-1; CDR3aa: CASTWGVGNTEAFF; CDR3nt: TGTGCCAGCACCTGGGGGGTAGGGAACACTGAAGCTTTCTTT
v_gene: TRBV29-1; d_gene: .; abundance: few; j_gene: TRBJ1-1; CDR3aa: CSVEDLGEGMNTEAFF; CDR3nt: TGCAGCGTTGAAGATCTTGGTGAGGGAATGAACACTGAAGCTTTCTTT
v_gene: TRBV9; d_gene: .; abundance: many; j_gene: TRBJ1-1; CDR3aa: CASSYRVWATEAFF; CDR3nt: TGTGCCAGCAGTTACAGGGTTTGGGCCACTGAAGCTTTCTTT
v_gene: TRBV6-1; d_gene: .; abundance: many; j_gene: TRBJ1-2; CDR3aa: CASLPGVGYGYTF; CDR3nt: TGTGCCAGCCTCCCGGGAGTAGGATATGGCTACACCTTC
v_gene: TRBV2; d_gene: .; abundance: many; j_gene: TRBJ2-7; CDR3aa: CASSGNRESPHEQYF; CDR3nt: TGTGCCAGCAGTGGCAACAGGGAGTCTCCCCACGAGCAGTACTTC
v_gene: TRBV24-1; d_gene: .; abundance: many; j_gene: TRBJ2-4; CDR3aa: CATSDPKAHRNIQYF; CDR3nt: TGTGCCACCAGTGACCCCAAGGCCCATCGCAACATTCAGTACTTC
v_gene: TRBV20-1; d_gene: TRBD1; abundance: many; j_gene: TRBJ1-2; CDR3aa: CSAKTGSGGYGHTF; CDR3nt: TGCAGTGCTAAGACAGGGAGTGGAGGCTATGGCCACACCTTC
v_gene: TRBV6-1; d_gene: .; abundance: many; j_gene: TRBJ2-5; CDR3aa: CASREIPLGQETQYF; CDR3nt: TGTGCCAGCAGGGAGATACCGTTGGGGCAGGAGACCCAGTACTTC
v_gene: TRBV12-3/TRBV12-4; d_gene: TRBD1; abundance: many; j_gene: TRBJ2-2; CDR3aa: CASSMTGSPTGELFF; CDR3nt: TGTGCCAGCAGTATGACAGGGTCGCCCACCGGGGAGCTGTTTTTT
v_gene: TRBV20-1; d_gene: .; abundance: many; j_gene: TRBJ2-4; CDR3aa: CSARLRGIMDIQYF; CDR3nt: TGCAGTGCTAGACTCCGGGGGATTATGGACATTCAGTACTTC
v_gene: TRBV20-1; d_gene: TRBD2; abundance: .; j_gene: TRBJ2-7; CDR3aa: CSARDWLAGGPAEQYF; CDR3nt: TGCAGTGCTAGAGATTGGCTAGCGGGAGGGCCAGCCGAGCAGTACTTC
v_gene: TRBV2; d_gene: TRBD1; abundance: many; j_gene: TRBJ1-5; CDR3aa: CASSGGDRVRQPQHF; CDR3nt: TGTGCCAGCAGTGGGGGGGACAGGGTAAGACAGCCCCAGCATTTT
v_gene: TRBV7-3; d_gene: .; abundance: many; j_gene: TRBJ2-6; CDR3aa: CASSQRHGGAGGANVLTF; CDR3nt: TGTGCCAGCAGCCAACGACATGGGGGCGCGGGCGGGGCCAACGTCCTGACTTTC
v_gene: TRBV6-1; d_gene: TRBD1; abundance: many; j_gene: TRBJ2-5; CDR3aa: CASSEWRDRGWETQYF; CDR3nt: TGTGCCAGCAGTGAATGGCGGGACAGGGGATGGGAGACCCAGTACTTC
v_gene: TRBV20-1; d_gene: .; abundance: many; j_gene: TRBJ1-2; CDR3aa: CSAPEVANYGYTF; CDR3nt: TGCAGTGCTCCAGAAGTAGCTAACTATGGCTACACCTTC
v_gene: TRBV11-2; d_gene: .; abundance: many; j_gene: TRBJ2-7; CDR3aa: CASSSGVGSYEQYF; CDR3nt: TGTGCCAGCAGCTCGGGGGTAGGGTCCTACGAGCAGTACTTC
v_gene: TRBV30; d_gene: TRBD1; abundance: many; j_gene: TRBJ1-1; CDR3aa: CAWTHPTGLNTEAFF; CDR3nt: TGTGCCTGGACTCATCCGACAGGGCTGAACACTGAAGCTTTCTTT
v_gene: TRBV6-1; d_gene: .; abundance: many; j_gene: TRBJ2-4; CDR3aa: CAYGPSSQNIQYF; CDR3nt: TGTGCGTACGGGCCCTCCTCTCAAAACATTCAGTACTTC
v_gene: TRBV30; d_gene: TRBD1; abundance: many; j_gene: TRBJ2-7; CDR3aa: CAWRSTGTIGEQYF; CDR3nt: TGTGCCTGGAGGTCGACAGGGACAATCGGCGAGCAGTACTTC
v_gene: TRBV12-3/TRBV12-4; d_gene: TRBD2; abundance: many; j_gene: TRBJ2-7; CDR3aa: CASTLAGGPSEQYF; CDR3nt: TGTGCCAGCACCTTAGCGGGGGGGCCTAGCGAGCAGTACTTC
v_gene: TRBV28; d_gene: .; abundance: many; j_gene: TRBJ1-6; CDR3aa: CASRLDGANSPLHF; CDR3nt: TGTGCCAGCCGTCTCGATGGGGCCAATTCACCCCTCCACTTT
v_gene: TRBV24-1; d_gene: .; abundance: .; j_gene: TRBJ1-3; CDR3aa: CATPESLGNTIYF; CDR3nt: TGTGCCACCCCGGAGTCGTTAGGAAACACCATATATTTT
v_gene: TRBV6-1; d_gene: .; abundance: many; j_gene: TRBJ2-7; CDR3aa: CASSMGDYEQYF; CDR3nt: TGTGCCAGCAGTATGGGGGACTACGAGCAGTACTTC
v_gene: TRBV27; d_gene: .; abundance: many; j_gene: TRBJ1-1; CDR3aa: CASSLVRYTEAFF; CDR3nt: TGTGCCAGCAGTTTGGTCCGGTACACTGAAGCTTTCTTT
v_gene: TRBV12-5; d_gene: .; abundance: many; j_gene: TRBJ2-5; CDR3aa: CASGLVRLGLYQETQYF; CDR3nt: TGTGCTAGTGGTTTGGTACGACTGGGACTGTACCAAGAGACCCAGTACTTC
v_gene: TRBV18; d_gene: .; abundance: .; j_gene: TRBJ2-6; CDR3aa: CASSPSDAGANVLTF; CDR3nt: TGTGCCAGCTCACCGAGCGATGCTGGGGCCAACGTCCTGACTTTC
v_gene: TRBV7-2; d_gene: .; abundance: many; j_gene: TRBJ2-7; CDR3aa: CASSLLWAGDHEQYF; CDR3nt: TGTGCCAGCAGCTTATTATGGGCAGGGGACCACGAGCAGTACTTC
v_gene: TRBV6-5; d_gene: TRBD1; abundance: many; j_gene: TRBJ1-5; CDR3aa: CASSSWDSRNQPQHF; CDR3nt: TGTGCCAGCAGTTCATGGGACAGTCGGAATCAGCCCCAGCATTTT
v_gene: TRBV7-9; d_gene: .; abundance: many; j_gene: TRBJ1-2; CDR3aa: CASSHDLASVGYTF; CDR3nt: TGTGCCAGCAGCCACGACTTGGCGTCTGTAGGCTACACCTTC
v_gene: TRBV6-1; d_gene: .; abundance: many; j_gene: TRBJ2-2; CDR3aa: CASQDSPNTGELFF; CDR3nt: TGTGCCAGCCAGGACAGCCCGAACACCGGGGAGCTGTTTTTT
v_gene: TRBV9; d_gene: TRBD1; abundance: .; j_gene: TRBJ1-5; CDR3aa: CASSVGTGANQPQHF; CDR3nt: TGTGCCAGCAGCGTAGGGACAGGGGCGAATCAGCCCCAGCATTTT